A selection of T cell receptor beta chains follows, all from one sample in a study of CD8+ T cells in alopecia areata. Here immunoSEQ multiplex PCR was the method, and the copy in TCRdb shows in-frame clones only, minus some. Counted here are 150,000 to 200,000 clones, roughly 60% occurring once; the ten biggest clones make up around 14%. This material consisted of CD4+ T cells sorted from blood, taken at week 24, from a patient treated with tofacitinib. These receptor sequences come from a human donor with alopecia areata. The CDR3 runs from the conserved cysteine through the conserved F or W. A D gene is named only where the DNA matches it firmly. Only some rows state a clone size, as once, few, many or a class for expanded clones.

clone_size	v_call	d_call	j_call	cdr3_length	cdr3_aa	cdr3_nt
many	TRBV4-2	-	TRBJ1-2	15	CASSQEEGTWSGYTF	TGTGCCAGCAGCCAAGAAGAGGGGACGTGGAGCGGCTACACCTTC
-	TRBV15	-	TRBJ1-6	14	CATSRARGGSPLHF	TGTGCCACCAGCAGAGCTAGGGGAGGTTCACCCCTCCACTTT
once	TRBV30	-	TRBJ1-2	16	CAWRTPRTRSRYGYTF	TGTGCCTGGAGGACCCCAAGGACAAGATCTCGCTATGGCTACACCTTC
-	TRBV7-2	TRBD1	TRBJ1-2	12	CASGQANYGYTF	TGTGCCAGCGGACAGGCGAACTATGGCTACACCTTC
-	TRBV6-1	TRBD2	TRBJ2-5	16	CASSVLAGGGQETQYF	TGTGCCAGCAGTGTTTTAGCGGGGGGGGGACAAGAGACCCAGTACTTC
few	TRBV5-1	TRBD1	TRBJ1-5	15	CASSLEGRGDQPQHF	TGCGCCAGCAGCTTGGAAGGCAGGGGGGATCAGCCCCAGCATTTT
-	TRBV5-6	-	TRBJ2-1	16	CASSPPNRPRYNEQFF	TGTGCCAGCAGCCCCCCAAACAGGCCCCGCTACAATGAGCAGTTCTTC
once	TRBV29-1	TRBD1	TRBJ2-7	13	CSVKGTVSYEQYF	TGCAGCGTGAAAGGGACAGTCTCCTACGAGCAGTACTTC
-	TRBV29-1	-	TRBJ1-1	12	CSVGPVPTEAFF	TGCAGCGTTGGTCCAGTACCCACTGAAGCTTTCTTT
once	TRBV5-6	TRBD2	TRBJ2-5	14	CASSPPGGKETQYF	TGTGCCAGCAGCCCGCCCGGGGGGAAAGAGACCCAGTACTTC
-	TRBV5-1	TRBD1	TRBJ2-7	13	CASSPDRLYEQYF	TGCGCCAGCAGCCCGGACAGGCTATACGAGCAGTACTTC
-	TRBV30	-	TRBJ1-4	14	CAWNRATGREKLFF	TGTGCCTGGAACCGCGCGACGGGAAGGGAAAAACTGTTTTTT
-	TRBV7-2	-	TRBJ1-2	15	CASSLDTGRRVGYTF	TGTGCCAGCAGCCTCGACACAGGGAGGAGGGTTGGCTACACCTTC
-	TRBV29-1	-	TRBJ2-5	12	CSVVEARQTQYF	TGCAGCGTTGTAGAGGCCCGACAGACCCAGTACTTC
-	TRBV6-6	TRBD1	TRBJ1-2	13	CASSPGTGDGYTF	TGTGCCAGCAGCCCTGGGACAGGGGATGGCTACACCTTC
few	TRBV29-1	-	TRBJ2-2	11	CSARAAGELFF	TGCAGCGCAAGAGCGGCCGGGGAGCTGTTTTTT
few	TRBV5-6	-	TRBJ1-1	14	CASSVGFSETEAFF	TGTGCCAGCAGCGTGGGATTTTCGGAGACTGAAGCTTTCTTT
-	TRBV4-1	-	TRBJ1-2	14	CASSQEQTLAGYTF	TGCGCCAGCAGCCAAGAACAGACCCTTGCGGGCTACACCTTC
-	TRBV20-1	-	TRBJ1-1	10	CSAKTREAFF	TGCAGTGCTAAGACCCGTGAAGCTTTCTTT
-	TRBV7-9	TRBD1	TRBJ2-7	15	CASSHGQGSSYEQYF	TGTGCCAGCAGCCACGGACAGGGGAGCTCCTACGAGCAGTACTTC
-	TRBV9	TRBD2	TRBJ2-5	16	CASSVGGLAAQETQYF	TGTGCCAGCAGCGTAGGTGGACTAGCGGCCCAAGAGACCCAGTACTTC
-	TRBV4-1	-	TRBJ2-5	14	CASSQYEGRETQYF	TGCGCCAGCAGCCAATACGAAGGGAGGGAGACCCAGTACTTC
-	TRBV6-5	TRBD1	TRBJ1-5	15	CASSFGTGGARSQHF	TGTGCCAGCAGTTTTGGGACAGGGGGCGCGAGGTCCCAGCATTTT
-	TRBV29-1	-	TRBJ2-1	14	CSVGSSDSYNEQFF	TGCAGCGTTGGTTCGTCGGATTCATACAATGAGCAGTTCTTC
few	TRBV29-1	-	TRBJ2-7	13	CSAQGGRGYEQYF	TGCAGCGCACAAGGGGGGAGGGGATACGAGCAGTACTTC
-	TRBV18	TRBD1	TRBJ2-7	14	CASSPGTGAYEQYF	TGTGCCAGCTCTCCCGGGACAGGGGCCTACGAGCAGTACTTC
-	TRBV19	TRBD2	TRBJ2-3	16	CASSAVEVAGTDTQYF	TGTGCCAGTAGTGCCGTTGAGGTAGCGGGGACCGATACGCAGTATTTT
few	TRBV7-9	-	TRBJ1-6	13	CASSPERNSPLHF	TGTGCCAGCAGCCCTGAGAGGAATTCACCCCTCCACTTT
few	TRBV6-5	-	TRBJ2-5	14	CASSYVGSQETQYF	TGTGCCAGCAGTTACGTGGGGAGCCAAGAGACCCAGTACTTC
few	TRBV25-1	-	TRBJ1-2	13	CASTGTSWSGYTF	TGTGCCAGCACCGGGACCAGCTGGTCGGGCTACACCTTC
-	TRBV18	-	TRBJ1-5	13	CASSLDRRQPQHF	TGTGCCAGCTCGCTCGATAGACGACAGCCCCAGCATTTT
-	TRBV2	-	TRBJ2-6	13	CASKGAGANVLTF	TGTGCCAGCAAGGGGGCTGGGGCCAACGTCCTGACTTTC
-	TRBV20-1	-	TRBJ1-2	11	CSARSTEGYTF	TGCAGTGCTAGGAGTACAGAGGGCTACACCTTC